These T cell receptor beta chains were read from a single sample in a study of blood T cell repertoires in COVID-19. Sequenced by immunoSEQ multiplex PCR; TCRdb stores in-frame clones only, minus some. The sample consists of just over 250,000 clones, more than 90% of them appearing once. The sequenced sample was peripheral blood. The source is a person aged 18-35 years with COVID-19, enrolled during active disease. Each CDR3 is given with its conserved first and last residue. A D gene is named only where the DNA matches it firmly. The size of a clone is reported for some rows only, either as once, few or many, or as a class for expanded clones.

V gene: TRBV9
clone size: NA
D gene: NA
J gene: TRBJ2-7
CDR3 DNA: TGTGCCAGCAGCGTAGCCCCAGGGGATCCCTACGAGCAGTACTTC
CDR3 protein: CASSVAPGDPYEQYF

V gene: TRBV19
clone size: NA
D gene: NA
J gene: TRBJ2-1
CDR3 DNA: TGTGCCAGTAGTATGGGGGGGCTAGTCAATGAGCAGTTCTTC
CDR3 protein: CASSMGGLVNEQFF

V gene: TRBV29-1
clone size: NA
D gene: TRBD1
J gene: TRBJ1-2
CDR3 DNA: TGCAGCGCCTCAAGTACAGGGGAACCTAACTATGGCTACACCTTC
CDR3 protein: CSASSTGEPNYGYTF

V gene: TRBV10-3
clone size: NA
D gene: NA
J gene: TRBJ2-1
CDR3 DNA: TGTGCCATCAGTAGGACTTCCTACAATGAGCAGTTCTTC
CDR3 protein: CAISRTSYNEQFF

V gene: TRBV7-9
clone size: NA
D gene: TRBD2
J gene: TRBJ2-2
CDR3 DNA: TGTGCCAGCAGCTTAGTAGCGGGGACCGGGGAGCTGTTTTTT
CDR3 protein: CASSLVAGTGELFF

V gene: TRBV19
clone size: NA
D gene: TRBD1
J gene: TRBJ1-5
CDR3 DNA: TGTGCCAGTAGTACGATTACCGGGACAGCCATCAACCCCCAGCATTTT
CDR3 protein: CASSTITGTAINPQHF

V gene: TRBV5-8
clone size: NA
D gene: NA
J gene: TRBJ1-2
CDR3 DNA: TGTGCCAGCAGCTTGGGGCTCTATGGCTACACCTTC
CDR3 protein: CASSLGLYGYTF

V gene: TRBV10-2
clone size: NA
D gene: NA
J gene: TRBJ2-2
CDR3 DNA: TGCGCCAGCTGGAAGCGGACCGCGAACACCGGGGAGCTGTTTTTT
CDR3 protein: CASWKRTANTGELFF

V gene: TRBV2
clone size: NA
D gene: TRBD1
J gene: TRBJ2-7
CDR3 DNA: TGTGCCAGCAGAAGGGACAGGAAAGGCGAGCAGTACTTC
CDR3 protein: CASRRDRKGEQYF

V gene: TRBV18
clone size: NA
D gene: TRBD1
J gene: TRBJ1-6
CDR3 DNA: TGTGCCAGCTCACCAGGGGGGACAGGGGTCAATTCACCCCTCCACTTT
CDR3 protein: CASSPGGTGVNSPLHF

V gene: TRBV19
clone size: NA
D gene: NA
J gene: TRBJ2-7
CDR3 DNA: TGTGCCAGTAGTATATCCTACTCTTACCACGAGCAGTACTTC
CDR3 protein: CASSISYSYHEQYF

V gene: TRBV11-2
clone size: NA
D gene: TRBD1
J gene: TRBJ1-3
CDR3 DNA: TGTGCCAGCAGTACCATCCCGGACAGGGCAACTACCATATATTTT
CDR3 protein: CASSTIPDRATTIYF

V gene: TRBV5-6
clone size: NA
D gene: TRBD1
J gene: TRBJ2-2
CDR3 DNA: TGTGCCAGCAGCCCTATAGGGGGCGATTCCGGGGAGCTGTTTTTT
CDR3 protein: CASSPIGGDSGELFF

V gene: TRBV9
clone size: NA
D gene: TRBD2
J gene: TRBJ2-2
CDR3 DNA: TGTGCCAGCAGCGAGACTAGCGGGGCTGGCACCGGGGAGCTGTTTTTT
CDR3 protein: CASSETSGAGTGELFF

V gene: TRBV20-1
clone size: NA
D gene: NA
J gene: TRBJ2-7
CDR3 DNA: TGCAGTGCTAGTGAGGCGGGGATCCACGAGCAGTACTTC
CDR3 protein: CSASEAGIHEQYF

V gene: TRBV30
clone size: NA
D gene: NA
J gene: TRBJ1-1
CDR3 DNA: TGTGCCTGGGGACAGAACACTGAAGCTTTCTTT
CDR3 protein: CAWGQNTEAFF

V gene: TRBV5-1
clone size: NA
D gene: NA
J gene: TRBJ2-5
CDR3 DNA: TGCGCCAGCAGCAGGTCCGGGACAACGGAAGAGACCCAGTACTTC
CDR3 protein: CASSRSGTTEETQYF

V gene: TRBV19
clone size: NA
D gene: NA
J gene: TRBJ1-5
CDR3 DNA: TGTGCCAGTAGTATAGGGGAGGTTAGCAATCAGCCCCAGCATTTT
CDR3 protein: CASSIGEVSNQPQHF

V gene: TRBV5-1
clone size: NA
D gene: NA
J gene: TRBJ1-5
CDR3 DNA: TGCGCCAGCAGCCCAACATCAAATCAGCCCCAGCATTTT
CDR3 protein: CASSPTSNQPQHF

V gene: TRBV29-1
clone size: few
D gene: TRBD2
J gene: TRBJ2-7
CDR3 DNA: TGCAGCGTTGGGTCCGAGACGGGCGGGAGTGAGGAGCAGTACTTC
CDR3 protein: CSVGSETGGSEEQYF

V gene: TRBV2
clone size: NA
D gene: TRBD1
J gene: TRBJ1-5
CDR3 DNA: TGTGCCAGCAGCGCGGGACAGGGCCATAGCAATCAGCCCCAGCATTTT
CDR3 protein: CASSAGQGHSNQPQHF

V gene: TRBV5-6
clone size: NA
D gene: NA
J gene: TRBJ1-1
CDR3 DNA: TGTGCCAGCAGCGACGACAGGAAGGGGAACACTGAAGCTTTCTTT
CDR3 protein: CASSDDRKGNTEAFF

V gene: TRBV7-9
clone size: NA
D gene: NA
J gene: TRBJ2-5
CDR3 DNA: TGTGCCAGCAGCCCTCGACAGGACCAAGAGACCCAGTACTTC
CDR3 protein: CASSPRQDQETQYF

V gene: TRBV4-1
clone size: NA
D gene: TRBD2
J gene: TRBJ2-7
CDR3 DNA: TGCGCCAGCAGCCAAAACGGACTAGCGGGTGGGTCCTACGAGCAGTACTTC
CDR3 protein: CASSQNGLAGGSYEQYF

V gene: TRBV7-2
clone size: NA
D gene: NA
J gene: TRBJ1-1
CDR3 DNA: TGTGCCAGCAACCGGGGGGGGCCGCTCCGCACTGAAGCTTTCTTT
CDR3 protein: CASNRGGPLRTEAFF

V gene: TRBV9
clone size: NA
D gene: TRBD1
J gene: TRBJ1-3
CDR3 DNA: TGTGCCAGCAGCGTAGGTGGGACAGGGTTCTCCGGAAACACCATATATTTT
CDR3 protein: CASSVGGTGFSGNTIYF

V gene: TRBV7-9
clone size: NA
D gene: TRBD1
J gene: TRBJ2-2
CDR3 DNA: TGTGCCAGTGGACAGGGTGGGAACACCGGGGAGCTGTTTTTT
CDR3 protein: CASGQGGNTGELFF

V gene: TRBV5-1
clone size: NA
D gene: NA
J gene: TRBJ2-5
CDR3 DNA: TGCGCCAGCAGTTCGGACAGGGACTATCTCCGACAAGAGACCCAGTACTTC
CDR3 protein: CASSSDRDYLRQETQYF

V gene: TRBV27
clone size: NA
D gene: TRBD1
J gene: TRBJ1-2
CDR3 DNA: TGTGCCAGCAGTTTATCTTGGGGGGACAGGGGTGGCGGCTACACCTTC
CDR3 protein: CASSLSWGDRGGGYTF

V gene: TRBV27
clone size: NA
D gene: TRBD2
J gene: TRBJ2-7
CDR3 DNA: TGTGCCAGCAGAAAACTCGGACTAGCGGACCCCTACGAGCAGTACTTC
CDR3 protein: CASRKLGLADPYEQYF

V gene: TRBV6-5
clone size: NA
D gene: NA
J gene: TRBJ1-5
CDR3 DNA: TGTGCCAGCAGGGCGGAACATAGCAATCAGCCCCAGCATTTT
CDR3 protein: CASRAEHSNQPQHF

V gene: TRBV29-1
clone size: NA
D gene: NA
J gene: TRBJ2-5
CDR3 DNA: TGCAGCGTTGGAGGCAGACAAGAGACCCAGTACTTC
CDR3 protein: CSVGGRQETQYF

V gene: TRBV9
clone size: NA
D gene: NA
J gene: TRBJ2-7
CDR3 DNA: TGTGCCAGCAGCGTAGGGCACGGAGCCTACGAGCAGTACTTC
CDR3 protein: CASSVGHGAYEQYF

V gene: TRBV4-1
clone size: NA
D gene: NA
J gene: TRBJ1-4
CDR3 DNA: TGCGCCAGCAGCCAAGTGTTGAGAACTAATGAAAAACTGTTTTTT
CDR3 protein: CASSQVLRTNEKLFF

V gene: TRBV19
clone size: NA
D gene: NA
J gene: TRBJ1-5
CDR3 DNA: TGTGCCAGTCAGAACGGGGGAGGGAATCAGCCCCAGCATTTT
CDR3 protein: CASQNGGGNQPQHF

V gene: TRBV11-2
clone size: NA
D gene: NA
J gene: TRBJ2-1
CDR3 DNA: TGTGCCAGCAGCCCCTGGGAGAATATACGCAATGAGCAGTTCTTC
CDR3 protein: CASSPWENIRNEQFF

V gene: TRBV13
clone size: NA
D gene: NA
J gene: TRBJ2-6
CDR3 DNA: TGTGCCAGCAGCTTATCGGGTGGGGCCAACGTCCTGACTTTC
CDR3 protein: CASSLSGGANVLTF

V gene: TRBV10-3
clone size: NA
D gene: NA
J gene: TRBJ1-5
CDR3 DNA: TGTGCCATCAGTGAGTCCCATGTCAATCAGCCCCAGCATTTT
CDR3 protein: CAISESHVNQPQHF

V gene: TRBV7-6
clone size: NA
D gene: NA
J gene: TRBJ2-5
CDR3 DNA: TGTGCCAGCAGCCAGGGCGAGACCCAGTACTTC
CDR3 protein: CASSQGETQYF

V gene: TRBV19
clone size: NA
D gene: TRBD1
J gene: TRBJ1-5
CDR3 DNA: TGTGCCAGTAACCGATTGGGACAGTCACAGCCCCAGCATTTT
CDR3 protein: CASNRLGQSQPQHF

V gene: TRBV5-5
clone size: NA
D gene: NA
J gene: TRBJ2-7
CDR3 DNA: TGTGCCAGCAGCTTCACAGGCGGTAACGAGCAGTACTTC
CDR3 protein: CASSFTGGNEQYF

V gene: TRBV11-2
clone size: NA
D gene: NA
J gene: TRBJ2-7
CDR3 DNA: TGTGCCAGCAGCTCCCAACAGGGTTACGAGCAGTACTTC
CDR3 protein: CASSSQQGYEQYF

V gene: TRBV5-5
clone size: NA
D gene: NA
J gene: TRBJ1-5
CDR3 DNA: TGTGCCAGCAGTCTGGGGGACACCTATAGCAATCAGCCCCAGCATTTT
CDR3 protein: CASSLGDTYSNQPQHF

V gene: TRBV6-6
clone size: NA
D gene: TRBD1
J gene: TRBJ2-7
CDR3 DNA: TGTGCCTGTGGGGACAGGGGATCCTACGAGCAGTACTTC
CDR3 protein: CACGDRGSYEQYF

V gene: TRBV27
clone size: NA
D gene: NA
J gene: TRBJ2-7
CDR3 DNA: TGTGCCAGCAGTCTAGGGGCCTCCTACGAGCAGTACTTC
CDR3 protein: CASSLGASYEQYF

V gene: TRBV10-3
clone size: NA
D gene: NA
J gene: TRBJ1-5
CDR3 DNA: TGTGCCATCAGACCGGAGGGCGGCAATCAGCCCCAGCATTTT
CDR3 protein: CAIRPEGGNQPQHF

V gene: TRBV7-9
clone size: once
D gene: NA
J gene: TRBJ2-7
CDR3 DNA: TGTGCCAGCAGCTGGACTCCGTACGAGCAGTACTTC
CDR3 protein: CASSWTPYEQYF

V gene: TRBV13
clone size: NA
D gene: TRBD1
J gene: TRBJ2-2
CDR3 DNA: TGTGCCAGCAGCTCCTCGGGACAGGGGCGCCGGGAGCTGTTTTTT
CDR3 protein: CASSSSGQGRRELFF

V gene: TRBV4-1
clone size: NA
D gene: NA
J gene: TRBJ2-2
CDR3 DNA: TGCGCCAGCAGCCAAGCGGGGGTAGATATCGCCGGGGAGCTGTTTTTT
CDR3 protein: CASSQAGVDIAGELFF

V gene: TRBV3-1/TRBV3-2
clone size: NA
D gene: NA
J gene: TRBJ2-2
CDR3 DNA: TGTGCCAGCAGCCTCAGGAACCAGAACACCGGGGAGCTGTTTTTT
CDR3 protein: CASSLRNQNTGELFF

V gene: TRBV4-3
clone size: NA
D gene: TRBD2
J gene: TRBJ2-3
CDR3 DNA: TGCGCCAGCAGCCAAGAACTAGCGGGAGGAACAGATACGCAGTATTTT
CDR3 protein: CASSQELAGGTDTQYF